These 11 T cell receptor beta chains share one sample of origin, sequenced in a study of blood T cell repertoires in COVID-19. Here immunoSEQ multiplex PCR was the method, and the copy in TCRdb shows in-frame clones only, minus some. The sample yields about 210,000 clones, about four fifths seen once. Source material: peripheral blood. The receptor source for this set is a man over 45 with active or convalescent COVID-19.

As regards this clone: At one end, the junction sequence differs from germline, possibly due to a read error. The V and J genes are TRBV7-7 and TRBJ2-1; a weak D match, TRBD1 (6 bases). The CDR3 has 13 amino acids. Per the germline V gene, CDR1 is SSHAT and CDR2 is FNYEAQ (reference sequence). CDR3 coding DNA: TGTGCTAGCAGCCCAAACAGGGACAATGAGCAGTTCTTC. This codes for CASSPNRDNEQFF.

The chain recombines TRBV11-3 with TRBJ2-5; D is possibly TRBD1 (7 bases). The V end lost 3 bases, the J end lost 5 bases, and 16 bases lay between the germline ends. The CDR3 contains 15 residues. Germline CDR1 reads SGHNT; CDR2 reads YENEEA. This CDR3 is CASSLEGARDETQYF. The CDR3 DNA follows: TGTGCCAGCAGCTTGGAGGGGGCCCGGGATGAGACCCAGTACTTC.

The chain couples TRBV19 to TRBJ2-3, with 13 bases fitting TRBD2. Germline V lookup: CDR1 LNHDA, CDR2 SQIVND (reference sequence). V was pared by 10 bases and J by 5 bases, with 6 bases of the junction left unmatched. The CDR3 is 14 residues long. CDR3 coding DNA: TGTGCCACCCGGACTAGCGGGAGTGGAGATACGCAGTATTTT. As protein: CATRTSGSGDTQYF.

This chain uses TRBV18 with TRBJ2-1; D not resolved. From germline, CDR1 is KGHSH and CDR2 LQKENI. This CDR3 comprises 12 residues. V dropped 6 bases and J dropped 5 bases, with 8 bases sitting between them. DNA of the CDR3: TGTGCCAGCTCGACAAGGAACAATGAGCAGTTCTTC. It encodes CASSTRNNEQFF.

The chain is built from TRBV3-1 (or the pseudogene TRBV3-2) and TRBJ2-1; TRBD1 matches at 7 bases. CDR1 is LGHDT, CDR2 YNNKEL, per germline (reference sequence). This CDR3 has 13 residues. V was clipped by 2 bases and J by 7 bases; unmatched bases: 2. CDR3 amino acids: CASSQNRGNEQFF. In DNA, the CDR3 is TGTGCCAGCAGCCAAAACAGGGGAAATGAGCAGTTCTTC.

The chain joins TRBV4-1 to TRBJ2-3, with 12 bases that match TRBD2. The germline V gene encodes CDR1 MGHRA and CDR2 YSYEKL. Trimming cost V 1 base and J 6 bases; bases outside gene matches: 8. The CDR3 loop spans 17 amino acids. The chain's CDR3 is CASSQVLSSGRADTQYF. For the CDR3, the DNA is TGCGCCAGCAGCCAAGTATTGTCTAGCGGGAGGGCGGATACGCAGTATTTT.

The chain has TRBV19 and TRBJ1-3; perhaps TRBD1 as D (6 bases). CDR3 length: 16 amino acids. V gave up 2 bases and J gave up 4 bases, with 15 bases separating them. CDR1 is LNHDA and CDR2 is SQIVND in the germline V gene (reference sequence). The CDR3 DNA is TGTGCCAGTAGTATAAGTCGGTCAGGGGACGGAAACACCATATATTTT. The encoded protein is CASSISRSGDGNTIYF.

Comments on this clone: Within the sample, other DNA sequences also encode this same CDR3. The chain joins TRBV4-1 to TRBJ2-7; 7 bases line up with TRBD1. The CDR3 has 17 amino acids. With V trimmed by 3 bases and J by 0 bases, 11 bases remained unmatched. Germline V gene lookup returns CDR1 MGHRA and CDR2 YSYEKL. The CDR3, as DNA: TGCGCCAGCAGCCAGAGGGGGCAGGGATCCAGCTCCTACGAGCAGTACTTC. Translating gives CASSQRGQGSSSYEQYF.

J is TRBJ1-2 and V is TRBV5-8; 9 bases agree with TRBD1. The CDR3 is made up of 18 amino acids. V was pared by 3 bases and J by 4 bases, with 16 bases of the junction left unmatched. Germline V CDR1 and CDR2: SGHTS, YDEGEE. The CDR3 sequence is CASSSVTGTGQGTYGYTF. The CDR3 region has the DNA TGTGCCAGCAGCTCAGTTACCGGGACAGGGCAGGGGACCTATGGCTACACCTTC.

The chain uses TRBV7-8 and TRBJ1-6; no clear D gene. Trimming took 2 bases from V and 0 from J, leaving 8 bases between them. This CDR3 is built from 16 residues. Germline V gives CDR1 SGHVS, CDR2 FQNEAQ. CDR3 residues: CASSLSGSSYNSPLHF. Here the CDR3 DNA reads TGTGCCAGCAGCTTATCCGGGAGCTCCTATAATTCACCCCTCCACTTT.

This clone was counted a few times. This rearrangement joins TRBV18 to TRBJ1-1, with D possibly matching TRBD1 (6 bases). V lost 6 bases and J 6 bases, leaving 11 bases between the germline ends. Germline V lookup: CDR1 KGHSH, CDR2 LQKENI. CDR3 length: 12 amino acids. CDR3 DNA sequence: TGTGCCAGCTCGACAGGTAGCCCTGAAGCTTTCTTT. Amino acids: CASSTGSPEAFF.